This T cell receptor (beta chain) was identified in a study of T cell responses to AZD1222 COVID-19 vaccine. The CDR3 covers 15 residues. Germline lookup yields CDR1 MRHNA and CDR2 SNTAGT. V was clipped by 6 bases and J by 4 bases, with 19 bases between them. Comment on this clone: Its antigen is still unknown.

Clones were sequenced by immunoSEQ multiplex PCR, and TCRdb holds only the in-frame ones, with some missing. There are tens of thousands of clones in the sample; 75% to 90% occur only once, and under 25% lies in the top ten. Findings and limits, study-wide: Two AZD1222 doses significantly raised spike-specific TCR breadth and depth over controls. Clonal diversity was possibly underestimated, and white British individuals and females predominated among donors. No repertoire was sampled before or during the peak T cell response, only after it.

The input for sequencing was peripheral blood, taken on day 0 of MenACWY control vaccination. This sequence originates from an adult in good health. V is TRBV6-4 and J is TRBJ2-7; D may match TRBD1 or TRBD2 (6 bases each). The CDR3 here is CASRIQEGDGYEQYF. DNA of the CDR3: TGTGCCAGCAGGATACAGGAGGGGGATGGATACGAGCAGTACTTC.